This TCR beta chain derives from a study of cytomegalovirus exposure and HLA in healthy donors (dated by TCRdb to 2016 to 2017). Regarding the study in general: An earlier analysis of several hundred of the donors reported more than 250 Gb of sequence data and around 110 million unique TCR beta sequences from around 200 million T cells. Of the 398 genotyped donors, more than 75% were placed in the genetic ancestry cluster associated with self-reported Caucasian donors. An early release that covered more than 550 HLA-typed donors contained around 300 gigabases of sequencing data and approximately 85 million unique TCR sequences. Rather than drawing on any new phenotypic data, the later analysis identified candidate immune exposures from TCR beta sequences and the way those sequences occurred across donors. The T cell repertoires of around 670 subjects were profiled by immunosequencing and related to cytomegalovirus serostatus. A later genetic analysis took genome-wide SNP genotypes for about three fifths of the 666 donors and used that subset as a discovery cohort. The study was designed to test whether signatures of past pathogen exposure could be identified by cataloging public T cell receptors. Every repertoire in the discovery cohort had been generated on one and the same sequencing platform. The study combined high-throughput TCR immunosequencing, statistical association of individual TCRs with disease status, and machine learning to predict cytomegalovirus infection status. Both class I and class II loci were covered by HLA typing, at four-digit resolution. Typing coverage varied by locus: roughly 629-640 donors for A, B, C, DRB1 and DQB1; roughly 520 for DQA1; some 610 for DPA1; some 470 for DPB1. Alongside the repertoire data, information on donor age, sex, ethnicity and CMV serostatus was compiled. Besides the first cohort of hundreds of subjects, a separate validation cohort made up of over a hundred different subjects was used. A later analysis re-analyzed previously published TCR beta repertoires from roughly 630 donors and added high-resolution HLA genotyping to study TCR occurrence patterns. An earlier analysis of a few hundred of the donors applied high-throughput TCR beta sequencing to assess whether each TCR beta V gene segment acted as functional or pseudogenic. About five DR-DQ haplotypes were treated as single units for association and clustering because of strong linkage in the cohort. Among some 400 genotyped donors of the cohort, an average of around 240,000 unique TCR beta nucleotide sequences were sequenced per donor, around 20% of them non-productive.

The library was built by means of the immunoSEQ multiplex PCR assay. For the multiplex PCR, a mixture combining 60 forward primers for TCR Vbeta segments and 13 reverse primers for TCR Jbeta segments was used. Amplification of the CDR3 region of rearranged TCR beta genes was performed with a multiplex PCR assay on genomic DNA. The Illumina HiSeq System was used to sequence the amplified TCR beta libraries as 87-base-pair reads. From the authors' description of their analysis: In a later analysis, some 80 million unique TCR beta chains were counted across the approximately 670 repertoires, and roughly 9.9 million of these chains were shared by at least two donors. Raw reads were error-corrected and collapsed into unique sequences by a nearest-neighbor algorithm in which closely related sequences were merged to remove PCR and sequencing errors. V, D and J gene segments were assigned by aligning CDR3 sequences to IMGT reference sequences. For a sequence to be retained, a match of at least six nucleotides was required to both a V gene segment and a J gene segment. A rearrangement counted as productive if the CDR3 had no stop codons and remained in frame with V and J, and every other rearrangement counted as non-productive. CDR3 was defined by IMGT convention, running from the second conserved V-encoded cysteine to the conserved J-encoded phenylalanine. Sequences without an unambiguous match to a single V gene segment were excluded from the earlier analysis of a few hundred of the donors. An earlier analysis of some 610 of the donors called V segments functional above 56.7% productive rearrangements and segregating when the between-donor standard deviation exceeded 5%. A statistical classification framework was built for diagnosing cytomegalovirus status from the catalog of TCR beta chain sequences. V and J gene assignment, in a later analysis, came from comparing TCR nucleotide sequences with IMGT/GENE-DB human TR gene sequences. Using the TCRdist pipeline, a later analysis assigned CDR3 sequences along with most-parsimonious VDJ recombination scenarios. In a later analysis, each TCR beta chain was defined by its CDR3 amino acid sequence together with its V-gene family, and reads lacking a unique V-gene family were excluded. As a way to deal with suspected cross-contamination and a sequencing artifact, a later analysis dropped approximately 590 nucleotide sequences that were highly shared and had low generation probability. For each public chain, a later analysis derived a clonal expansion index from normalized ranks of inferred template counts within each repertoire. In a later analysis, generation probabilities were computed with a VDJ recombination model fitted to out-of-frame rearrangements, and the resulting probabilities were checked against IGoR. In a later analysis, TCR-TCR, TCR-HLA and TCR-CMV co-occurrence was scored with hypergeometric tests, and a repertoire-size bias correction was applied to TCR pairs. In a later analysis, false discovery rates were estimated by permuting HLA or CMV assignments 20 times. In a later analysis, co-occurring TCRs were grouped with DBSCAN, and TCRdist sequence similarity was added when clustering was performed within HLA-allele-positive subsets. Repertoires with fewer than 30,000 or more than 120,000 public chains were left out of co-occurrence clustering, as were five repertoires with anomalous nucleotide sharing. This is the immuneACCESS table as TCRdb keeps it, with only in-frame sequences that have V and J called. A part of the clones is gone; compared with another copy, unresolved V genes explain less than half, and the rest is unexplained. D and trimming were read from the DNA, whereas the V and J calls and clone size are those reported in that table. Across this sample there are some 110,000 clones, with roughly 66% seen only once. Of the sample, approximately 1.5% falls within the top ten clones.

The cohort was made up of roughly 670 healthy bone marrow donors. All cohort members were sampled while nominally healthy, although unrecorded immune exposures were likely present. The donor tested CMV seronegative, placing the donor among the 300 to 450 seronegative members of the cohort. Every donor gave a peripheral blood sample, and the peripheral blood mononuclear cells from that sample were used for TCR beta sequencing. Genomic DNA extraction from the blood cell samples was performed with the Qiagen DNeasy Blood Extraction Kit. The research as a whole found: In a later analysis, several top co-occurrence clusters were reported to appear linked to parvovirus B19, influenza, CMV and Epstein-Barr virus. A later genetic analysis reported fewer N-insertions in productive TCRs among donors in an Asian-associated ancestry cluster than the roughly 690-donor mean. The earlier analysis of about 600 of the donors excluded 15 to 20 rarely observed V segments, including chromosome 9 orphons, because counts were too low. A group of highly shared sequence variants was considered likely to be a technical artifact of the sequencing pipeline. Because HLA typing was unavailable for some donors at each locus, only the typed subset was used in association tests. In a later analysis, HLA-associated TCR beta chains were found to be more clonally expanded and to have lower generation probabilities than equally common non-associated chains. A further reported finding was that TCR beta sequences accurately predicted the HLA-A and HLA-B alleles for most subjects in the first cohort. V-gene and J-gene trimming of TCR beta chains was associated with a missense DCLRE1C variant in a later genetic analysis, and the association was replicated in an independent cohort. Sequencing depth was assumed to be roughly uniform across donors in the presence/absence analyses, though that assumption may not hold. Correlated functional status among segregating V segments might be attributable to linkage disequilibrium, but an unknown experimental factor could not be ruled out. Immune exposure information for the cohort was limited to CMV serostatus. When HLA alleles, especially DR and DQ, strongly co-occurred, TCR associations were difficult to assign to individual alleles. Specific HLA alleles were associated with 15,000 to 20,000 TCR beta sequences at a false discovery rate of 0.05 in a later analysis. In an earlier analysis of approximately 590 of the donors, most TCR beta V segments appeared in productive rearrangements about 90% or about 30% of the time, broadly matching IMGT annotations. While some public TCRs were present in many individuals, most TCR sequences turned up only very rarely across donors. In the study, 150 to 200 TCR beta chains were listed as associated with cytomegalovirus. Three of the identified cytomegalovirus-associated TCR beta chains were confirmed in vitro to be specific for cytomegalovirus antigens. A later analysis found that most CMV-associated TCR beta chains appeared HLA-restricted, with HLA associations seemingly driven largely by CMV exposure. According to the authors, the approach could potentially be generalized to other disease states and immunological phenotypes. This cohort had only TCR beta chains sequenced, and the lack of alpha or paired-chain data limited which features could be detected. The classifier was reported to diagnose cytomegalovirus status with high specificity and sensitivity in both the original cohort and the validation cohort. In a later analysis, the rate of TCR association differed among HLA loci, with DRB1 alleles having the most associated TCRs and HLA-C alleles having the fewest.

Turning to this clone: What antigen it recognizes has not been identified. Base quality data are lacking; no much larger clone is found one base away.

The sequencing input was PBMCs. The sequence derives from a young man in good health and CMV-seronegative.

CDR3 loop: CASSLRDRINQPQHF. The nucleotide sequence reads TGTGCCAGCAGCCTCCGGGACAGAATCAATCAGCCCCAGCATTTT. This chain joins TRBV7-6 to TRBJ1-5; TRBD1 matches 7 bases in the middle. The CDR3 spans 15 residues, from the cysteine through the phenylalanine. CDR3 DNA only is kept here, 45 bases in frame from base 1. The germline V gene sets CDR1 to SGHVS and CDR2 to FNYEAQ. The germline V and J ends show losses of 5 bases and 3 bases respectively, and no gene match explains 7 bases of the junction.